These T cell receptor beta chains were read from a single sample in a study of T-cell memory formation after mild COVID-19. TCRdb reprocessed the 5' RACE reads via MiXCR and lists one record per CDR3 protein. The data hold approximately 250,000 distinct CDR3 sequences, with over 15% observed a single time. The sample taken for sequencing was PBMCs or a T cell subset sorted from them (not recorded which). The receptors originated from a man between 18 and 35 years old who had mild COVID-19 (a few samples of this study predate the infection). Cell type and time point are not known. The CDR3 runs from the conserved cysteine through the conserved F or W. D genes are given only for firm matches. For some rows the clone size is stated as once, few or many, or as a class when expanded; others skip it.

V: TRBV6-6; size: .; length: 18; J: TRBJ2-2; D: .; CDR3: CASSYSTPQGGNTGELFF; DNA: TGTGCCAGCAGTTACTCCACTCCCCAGGGTGGGAACACCGGGGAGCTGTTTTTT
V: TRBV28; size: .; length: 13; J: TRBJ2-3; D: .; CDR3: CASSFGSADTQYF; DNA: TGTGCCAGCAGTTTCGGGTCCGCAGATACGCAGTATTTT
V: TRBV6-2/TRBV6-3; size: few; length: 15; J: TRBJ2-3; D: .; CDR3: CASSYRGVATDTQYF; DNA: TGTGCCAGCAGTTACCGTGGGGTCGCCACAGATACGCAGTATTTT
V: TRBV3-1; size: few; length: 15; J: TRBJ2-1; D: TRBD2; CDR3: CASSPPERGGNEQFF; DNA: TGTGCCAGCAGCCCCCCTGAGCGGGGGGGCAATGAGCAGTTCTTC
V: TRBV7-2; size: .; length: 18; J: TRBJ1-5; D: .; CDR3: CASSPRSTGQGLYQPQHF; DNA: TGTGCCAGCAGCCCGCGGAGCACGGGACAAGGGCTCTATCAGCCCCAGCATTTT
V: TRBV5-1; size: .; length: 16; J: TRBJ2-2; D: TRBD1; CDR3: CASSLPDRAGVGELFF; DNA: TGCGCCAGCAGCTTGCCTGACAGGGCTGGGGTCGGGGAGCTGTTTTTT
V: TRBV6-2/TRBV6-3; size: few; length: 12; J: TRBJ1-4; D: .; CDR3: CASSPGPTKLFF; DNA: TGTGCCAGCAGCCCGGGACCGACGAAACTGTTTTTT
V: TRBV24-1; size: .; length: 16; J: TRBJ2-5; D: TRBD2; CDR3: CATSQEGSGRQETQYF; DNA: TGTGCCACCAGCCAGGAAGGTAGCGGGAGGCAAGAGACCCAGTACTTC
V: TRBV29-1; size: .; length: 14; J: TRBJ2-1; D: TRBD2; CDR3: CGTLGAGGYNEQFF; DNA: TGCGGCACTTTGGGGGCGGGGGGCTACAATGAGCAGTTCTTC
V: TRBV5-1; size: .; length: 15; J: TRBJ1-1; D: .; CDR3: CASSPRGSANTEAFF; DNA: TGCGCCAGCAGCCCCAGAGGGTCGGCGAACACTGAAGCTTTCTTT
V: TRBV12-3/TRBV12-4; size: few; length: 17; J: TRBJ2-5; D: .; CDR3: CASSLKLWGENKETQYF; DNA: TGTGCCAGCAGTTTAAAGCTCTGGGGAGAGAACAAAGAGACCCAGTACTTC
V: TRBV10-1; size: few; length: 16; J: TRBJ2-3; D: TRBD2; CDR3: CASRSGTSGSTDTQYF; DNA: TGCGCCAGCAGATCCGGGACTAGCGGAAGCACAGATACGCAGTATTTT
V: TRBV6-2/TRBV6-3; size: .; length: 15; J: TRBJ2-5; D: .; CDR3: CASTSHFKRSETQYF; DNA: TGTGCCAGCACCTCCCACTTCAAGAGGTCAGAGACCCAGTACTTC
V: TRBV7-8; size: few; length: 17; J: TRBJ2-1; D: .; CDR3: CASSLGGPGASYNEQFF; DNA: TGTGCCAGCAGCTTAGGTGGACCGGGGGCCTCCTACAATGAGCAGTTCTTC
V: TRBV12-3/TRBV12-4; size: .; length: 15; J: TRBJ2-3; D: TRBD2; CDR3: CASRSVGGGTDTQYF; DNA: TGTGCCAGCAGGTCCGTTGGGGGGGGCACAGATACGCAGTATTTT
V: TRBV6-2/TRBV6-3; size: few; length: 16; J: TRBJ1-5; D: .; CDR3: CASSYSNAGPDQPQHF; DNA: TGTGCCAGCAGTTACTCGAACGCAGGACCCGATCAGCCCCAGCATTTT
V: TRBV6-2/TRBV6-3; size: few; length: 17; J: TRBJ2-7; D: TRBD1; CDR3: CASSYSVTGGAYYEQYF; DNA: TGTGCCAGCAGTTACTCAGTGACAGGGGGCGCGTACTACGAGCAGTACTTC
V: TRBV28; size: .; length: 11; J: TRBJ1-1; D: .; CDR3: CGSRRDTEAFF; DNA: TGTGGTAGCAGGAGAGACACTGAAGCTTTCTTT
V: TRBV20-1; size: few; length: 13; J: TRBJ1-4; D: .; CDR3: CSAILHTGEKLFF; DNA: TGCAGTGCTATATTACACACTGGTGAAAAACTGTTTTTT
V: TRBV7-2; size: .; length: 13; J: TRBJ2-5; D: .; CDR3: CASSSPMEETQYF; DNA: TGTGCCAGCAGCTCCCCGATGGAAGAGACCCAGTACTTC
V: TRBV7-9; size: few; length: 14; J: TRBJ1-1; D: TRBD1; CDR3: CASRPTGVHTEAFF; DNA: TGTGCCAGCCGACCGACAGGGGTACACACTGAAGCTTTCTTT
V: TRBV11-2; size: few; length: 15; J: TRBJ2-5; D: .; CDR3: CASSLTPGVGETQYF; DNA: TGTGCCAGCAGCTTAACCCCAGGGGTGGGAGAGACCCAGTACTTC
V: TRBV5-1; size: few; length: 13; J: TRBJ1-2; D: .; CDR3: CASSFEVDYGYTF; DNA: TGCGCCAGCAGCTTTGAGGTCGACTATGGCTACACCTTC
V: TRBV11-2; size: few; length: 14; J: TRBJ1-6; D: TRBD1; CDR3: CASSKDRVRSPLHF; DNA: TGTGCCAGCAGCAAGGACAGGGTTCGGTCACCCCTCCACTTT
V: TRBV6-2/TRBV6-3; size: .; length: 13; J: TRBJ2-7; D: TRBD2; CDR3: CASRREAHYEQYF; DNA: TGTGCCAGCAGACGGGAGGCCCACTACGAGCAGTACTTC
V: TRBV24-1; size: few; length: 15; J: TRBJ2-1; D: TRBD2; CDR3: CATSDPAGGEDEQFF; DNA: TGTGCCACCAGTGATCCAGCGGGGGGGGAGGATGAGCAGTTCTTC
V: TRBV7-8; size: .; length: 15; J: TRBJ2-7; D: TRBD1; CDR3: CASSLAGQGTYEQYF; DNA: TGTGCCAGCAGCTTAGCGGGACAGGGAACCTACGAGCAGTACTTC
V: TRBV7-2; size: .; length: 14; J: TRBJ1-1; D: .; CDR3: CASSLVGANTEAFF; DNA: TGTGCCAGCAGCTTAGTGGGAGCAAACACTGAAGCTTTCTTT
V: TRBV20-1; size: .; length: 16; J: TRBJ2-6; D: .; CDR3: CSARGAPRAGSDVLTF; DNA: TGCAGTGCTAGAGGGGCCCCCAGGGCAGGGTCAGACGTCCTGACTTTC
V: TRBV7-6; size: .; length: 16; J: TRBJ2-4; D: TRBD1; CDR3: CASSHGTGVFKNIQYF; DNA: TGTGCCAGCAGCCATGGGACAGGGGTATTCAAAAACATTCAGTACTTC
V: TRBV20-1; size: once; length: 13; J: TRBJ1-1; D: TRBD1; CDR3: CSANRGDGTEAFF; DNA: TGCAGTGCTAACAGGGGCGACGGCACTGAAGCTTTCTTT
V: TRBV4-3; size: few; length: 15; J: TRBJ2-2; D: .; CDR3: CASSPQTWNTGELFF; DNA: TGCGCCAGCAGCCCACAGACTTGGAACACCGGGGAGCTGTTTTTT
V: TRBV12-3/TRBV12-4; size: .; length: 14; J: TRBJ2-5; D: .; CDR3: CASSDLAPEETQYF; DNA: TGTGCCAGCAGTGACCTAGCGCCGGAAGAGACCCAGTACTTC
V: TRBV12-3/TRBV12-4; size: .; length: 14; J: TRBJ2-7; D: .; CDR3: CASTSGINSYEQYF; DNA: TGTGCCAGCACATCGGGGATAAACTCCTACGAGCAGTACTTC
V: TRBV29-1; size: few; length: 13; J: TRBJ1-2; D: .; CDR3: CSVGQSENYGYTF; DNA: TGCAGCGTCGGGCAGTCCGAGAACTATGGCTACACCTTC
V: TRBV11-1; size: few; length: 14; J: TRBJ2-2; D: .; CDR3: CASSLEWTERELFF; DNA: TGTGCCAGCAGCTTAGAATGGACAGAGCGGGAGCTGTTTTTT
V: TRBV24-1; size: .; length: 13; J: TRBJ2-1; D: .; CDR3: CATSERLAGEQFF; DNA: TGTGCCACCAGTGAGCGGCTAGCCGGGGAGCAGTTCTTC
V: TRBV20-1; size: few; length: 15; J: TRBJ2-2; D: .; CDR3: CSATGWTDNTGELFF; DNA: TGCAGTGCTACAGGCTGGACGGACAACACCGGGGAGCTGTTTTTT
V: TRBV28; size: few; length: 16; J: TRBJ2-4; D: .; CDR3: CASSFGSSRAKNIQYF; DNA: TGTGCCAGCAGTTTCGGCAGCTCAAGAGCCAAAAACATTCAGTACTTC
V: TRBV18; size: .; length: 15; J: TRBJ2-3; D: TRBD2; CDR3: CASSPIAGVGDTQYF; DNA: TGTGCCAGCTCACCGATAGCGGGGGTAGGGGATACGCAGTATTTT
V: TRBV29-1; size: .; length: 14; J: TRBJ1-1; D: .; CDR3: CSVEGRRMNTEAFF; DNA: TGCAGCGTTGAAGGGAGGAGAATGAACACTGAAGCTTTCTTT
V: TRBV5-1; size: many; length: 15; J: TRBJ2-3; D: .; CDR3: CASSFLAQSTDTQYF; DNA: TGCGCCAGCAGCTTTCTAGCGCAAAGCACAGATACGCAGTATTTT
V: TRBV6-1; size: few; length: 15; J: TRBJ2-3; D: .; CDR3: CASSERGPYRGTQYF; DNA: TGTGCCAGCAGTGAACGAGGGCCTTACCGAGGTACGCAGTATTTT
V: TRBV6-5; size: .; length: 13; J: TRBJ1-1; D: TRBD1; CDR3: CASSTAGGTEAFF; DNA: TGTGCCAGCAGTACGGCAGGGGGGACTGAAGCTTTCTTT
V: TRBV6-5; size: few; length: 18; J: TRBJ2-4; D: TRBD2; CDR3: CASSFIGLADPAKNIQYF; DNA: TGTGCCAGCAGCTTCATCGGTCTAGCGGACCCAGCCAAAAACATTCAGTACTTC
V: TRBV29-1; size: .; length: 13; J: TRBJ1-1; D: .; CDR3: CSVGRRENTEAFF; DNA: TGCAGCGTTGGGAGACGGGAAAACACTGAAGCTTTCTTT
V: TRBV11-2; size: few; length: 16; J: TRBJ2-1; D: TRBD2; CDR3: CASSRPAGGDYNEQFF; DNA: TGTGCCAGCAGCCGTCCGGCCGGGGGGGACTACAATGAGCAGTTCTTC
V: TRBV7-3; size: .; length: 15; J: TRBJ2-1; D: .; CDR3: CASSWDLSSYNEQFF; DNA: TGTGCCAGCAGCTGGGATCTGAGCTCCTACAATGAGCAGTTCTTC
V: TRBV27; size: .; length: 14; J: TRBJ2-4; D: .; CDR3: CASKGSLAKNIQYF; DNA: TGTGCCAGCAAGGGTTCCCTAGCCAAAAACATTCAGTACTTC